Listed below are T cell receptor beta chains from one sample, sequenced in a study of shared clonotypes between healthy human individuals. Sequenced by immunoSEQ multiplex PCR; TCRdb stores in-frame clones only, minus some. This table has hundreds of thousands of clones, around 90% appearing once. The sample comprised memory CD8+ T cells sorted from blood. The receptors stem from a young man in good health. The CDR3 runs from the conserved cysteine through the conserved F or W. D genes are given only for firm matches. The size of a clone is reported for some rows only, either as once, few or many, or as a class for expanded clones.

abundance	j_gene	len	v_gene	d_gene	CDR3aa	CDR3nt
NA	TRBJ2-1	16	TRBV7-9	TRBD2	CASSPTTSGVDNEQFF	TGTGCCAGCAGCCCCACAACTAGCGGGGTCGACAATGAGCAGTTCTTC
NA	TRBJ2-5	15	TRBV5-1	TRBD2	CASRGLAGRKETQYF	TGCGCCAGCAGAGGACTAGCGGGGCGAAAAGAGACCCAGTACTTC
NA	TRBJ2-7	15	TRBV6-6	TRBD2	CASSYSAGGTYEQYF	TGTGCCAGCAGTTACTCTGCGGGGGGAACCTACGAGCAGTACTTC
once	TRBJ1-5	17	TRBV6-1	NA	CASSETASPYSNQPQHF	TGTGCCAGCAGTGAAACCGCCAGCCCCTATAGCAATCAGCCCCAGCATTTT
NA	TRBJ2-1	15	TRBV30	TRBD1	CAWSVPGQPLSEQFF	TGTGCCTGGAGTGTACCGGGACAGCCCCTCTCTGAGCAGTTCTTC
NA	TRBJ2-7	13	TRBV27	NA	CASSFYLGYEQYF	TGTGCCAGCAGTTTCTACTTAGGCTACGAGCAGTACTTC
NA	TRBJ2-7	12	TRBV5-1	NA	CASSLEGDEQYF	TGCGCCAGCAGCTTGGAGGGGGATGAGCAGTACTTC
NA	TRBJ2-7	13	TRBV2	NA	CASSLTDGYEQYF	TGTGCCAGCAGCCTCACAGACGGGTACGAGCAGTACTTC
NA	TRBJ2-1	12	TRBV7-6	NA	CASSGLQLEQFF	TGTGCCAGCAGCGGACTTCAGCTTGAGCAGTTCTTC
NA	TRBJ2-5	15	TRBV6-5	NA	CASSYSRVRGETQYF	TGTGCCAGCAGTTACTCGCGAGTCAGGGGAGAGACCCAGTACTTC
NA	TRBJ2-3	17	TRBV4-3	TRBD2	CASSQDLGGRGTDTQYF	TGCGCCAGCAGCCAAGATCTCGGGGGGAGGGGCACAGATACGCAGTATTTT
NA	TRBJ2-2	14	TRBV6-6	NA	CASSYLGYTGELFF	TGTGCCAGCAGTTACTTGGGGTACACCGGGGAGCTGTTTTTT
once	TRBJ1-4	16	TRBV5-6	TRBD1	CASSSGPGTGGEKLFF	TGTGCCAGCAGCTCCGGACCCGGGACAGGCGGCGAAAAACTGTTTTTT
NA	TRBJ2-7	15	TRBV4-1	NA	CASSYKVASSYEQYF	TGCGCCAGCAGCTACAAGGTAGCGAGCTCCTACGAGCAGTACTTC
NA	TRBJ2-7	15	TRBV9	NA	CASSVQPTSFYEQYF	TGTGCCAGCAGCGTTCAGCCTACCTCTTTCTACGAGCAGTACTTC
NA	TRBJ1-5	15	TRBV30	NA	CAWSGAAHSNQPQHF	TGTGCCTGGAGTGGGGCAGCACATAGCAATCAGCCCCAGCATTTT
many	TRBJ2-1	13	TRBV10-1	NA	CASSEGTNNEQFF	TGCGCCAGCAGTGAAGGGACAAACAATGAGCAGTTCTTC
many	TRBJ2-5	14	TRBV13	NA	CASSLEGSQETQYF	TGTGCCAGCAGCTTAGAGGGCTCCCAAGAGACCCAGTACTTC
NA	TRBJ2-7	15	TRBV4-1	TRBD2	CASSQPGLAAYEQYF	TGCGCCAGCAGCCAACCGGGACTAGCGGCCTACGAGCAGTACTTC
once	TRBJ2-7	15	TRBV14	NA	CASSQEGTTPYEQYF	TGTGCCAGCAGCCAAGAGGGGACGACGCCCTACGAGCAGTACTTC
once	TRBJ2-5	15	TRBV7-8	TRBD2	CASSPPSGGQETQYF	TGTGCCAGCAGCCCCCCGAGCGGGGGGCAAGAGACCCAGTACTTC
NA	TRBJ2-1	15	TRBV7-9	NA	CASSGVDRSYNEQFF	TGTGCCAGCAGCGGCGTTGACCGCTCCTACAATGAGCAGTTCTTC
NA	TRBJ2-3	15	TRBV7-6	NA	CASSESPASTDTQYF	TGTGCCAGCAGCGAAAGCCCGGCAAGCACAGATACGCAGTATTTT